This is a list of T cell receptor beta chains from one sample in a study of blood T cell repertoires in COVID-19. Sequencing was performed with immunoSEQ multiplex PCR; in TCRdb, only in-frame clones are kept and a portion is missing. The sample lists over 150,000 clones, about 80% occurring once. The sequenced sample was PBMCs or T cells enriched from blood (not recorded which). These receptors were collected from a woman aged 55-70 years who had recovered from COVID-19. Each CDR3 is given with its conserved first and last residue. A D gene is named only where the DNA matches it firmly. A row's size may be missing; if present it is once, few, many or a size class.

D,size,V,J,DNA,CDR3
TRBD2,-,TRBV11-2,TRBJ2-7,TGTGCCAGCAGCTTTACTAGCGGGTCCTCCTACGAGCAGTACTTC,CASSFTSGSSYEQYF
TRBD1,-,TRBV30,TRBJ1-1,TGTGCCTGGAGTCGGCAGGGGGGAACTGAAGCTTTCTTT,CAWSRQGGTEAFF
-,-,TRBV7-2,TRBJ2-3,TGTGCCAGCAGCTTCGTAACAGATACGCAGTATTTT,CASSFVTDTQYF
TRBD1,-,TRBV30,TRBJ1-5,TGTGCCTGGACTCCCGGGACAGGCGTCTTCTATCAGCCCCAGCATTTT,CAWTPGTGVFYQPQHF
TRBD1,-,TRBV18,TRBJ1-3,TGTGCCAGCGGGACAGGGACTGGAAACACCATATATTTT,CASGTGTGNTIYF
-,-,TRBV5-1,TRBJ2-1,TGCGCCAGCAGCCGAACTACCTTGACAGACTACAATGAGCAGTTCTTC,CASSRTTLTDYNEQFF
TRBD2,few,TRBV4-1,TRBJ2-7,TGCGCCAGCAGCCAAGATCCTCTCGGACTAGCGTTTGAGCAGTACTTC,CASSQDPLGLAFEQYF
TRBD2,few,TRBV18,TRBJ2-1,TGTGCCAGCTCACCATCTGGGCTTGCGGGGGGGCTGTTCAATGAGCAGTTCTTC,CASSPSGLAGGLFNEQFF
-,-,TRBV5-1,TRBJ2-7,TGCGCCAGCAGCTTGGGGTTCGGCGGCAGCGGCGCCGAGCAGTACTTC,CASSLGFGGSGAEQYF
TRBD2,few,TRBV6-1,TRBJ2-1,TGTGCCAGCAGTGGTAGCGGGGTAGGAAGGTACAATGAGCAGTTCTTC,CASSGSGVGRYNEQFF
-,-,TRBV30,TRBJ2-5,TGTGCCTGGAGTAGACTCTTGGCGGGGTCCCAAGAGACCCAGTACTTC,CAWSRLLAGSQETQYF
-,-,TRBV6-5,TRBJ1-2,TGTGCCAGCAGTCTGACAGGCTATAACTATGGCTACACCTTC,CASSLTGYNYGYTF
TRBD1,-,TRBV7-9,TRBJ1-1,TGTGCCAGCAGCCCGAGACAGGGAGGGAACACTGAAGCTTTCTTT,CASSPRQGGNTEAFF
TRBD1,-,TRBV4-1,TRBJ2-1,TGCGCCAGCAGCCAAGACGCTGGACAGGGGGCGCGGAATGAGCAGTTCTTC,CASSQDAGQGARNEQFF
TRBD2,-,TRBV29-1,TRBJ2-3,TGCAGCGTTGATGGGGAGGGGCTGGATACGCAGTATTTT,CSVDGEGLDTQYF